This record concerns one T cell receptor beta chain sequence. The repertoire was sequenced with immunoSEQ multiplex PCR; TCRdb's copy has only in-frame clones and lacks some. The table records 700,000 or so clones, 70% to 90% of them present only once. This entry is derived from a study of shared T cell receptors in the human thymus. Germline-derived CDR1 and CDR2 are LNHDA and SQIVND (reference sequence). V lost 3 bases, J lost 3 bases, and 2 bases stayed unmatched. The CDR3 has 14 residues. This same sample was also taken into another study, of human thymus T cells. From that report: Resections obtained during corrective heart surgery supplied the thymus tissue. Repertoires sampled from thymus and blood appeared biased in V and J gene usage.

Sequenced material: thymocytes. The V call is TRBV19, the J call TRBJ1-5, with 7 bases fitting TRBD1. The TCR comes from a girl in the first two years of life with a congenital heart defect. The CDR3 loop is CASSITGDNQPQHF. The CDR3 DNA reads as TGTGCCAGTAGTATCACAGGGGACAATCAGCCCCAGCATTTT.